Described below is a single T cell receptor beta chain sequence and its context. What it binds is not known. CDR1 is SEHNR and CDR2 is FQNEAQ in the germline V gene (reference sequence). The CDR3 length is 14 residues. Losses at the gene ends were 5 bases for V and 1 base for J; bases not matched to a gene: 4. Generated by immunoSEQ multiplex PCR, the TCRdb table keeps only in-frame clones and is missing some. The table records 75,000 to 100,000 clones, approximately 80% of them present only once. This sample was taken from a study of OX40 agonist ivuxolimab in advanced cancers. About the study: Patients were dosed intravenously with ivuxolimab at 0.01 to 10 mg/kg every 2 weeks. Hepatocellular carcinoma, melanoma, renal cell or head and neck cancer was diagnosed in the dose-escalation patients. Study results and caveats: Among T cells, CD8+ cells averaged more expanded clones than CD4+ cells. In the expanded peripheral T cells, antigen specificity was never determined.

The J gene is TRBJ2-5, the V gene TRBV7-9, with 7 bases matching TRBD2. The sequence came from an adult with an advanced solid tumor such as melanoma, head and neck, liver or kidney cancer. The sequences come from CD4+ or CD8+ T cells sorted from blood, collected in a trial of the OX40 agonist ivuxolimab. The CDR3 reads CASSGDYLQETQYF. The CDR3 region has the DNA TGTGCCAGCAGCGGGGACTACCTCCAAGAGACCCAGTACTTC.